This T cell receptor (beta chain) comes out of a study of cytomegalovirus exposure and HLA in healthy donors. Findings and limits, study-wide: Other equally common chains were less clonally expanded than HLA-associated TCR beta chains, a later analysis showed. Cytomegalovirus-associated status was assigned to some 180 TCR beta chains. Data from an earlier analysis indicated that most TCR beta V segments were productive either about 87% or about 30% of the time.

In the case of this clone: Its cognate antigen is unknown.

Primers included in the PCR were 60 Vbeta and 13 Jbeta primers. TCRdb's table, derived via immunoSEQ multiplex PCR, lists solely in-frame clones and lacks some. The repertoire table contains 50,000 to 75,000 clones. Trimming pared 10 bases from V and 7 bases from J, leaving 22 bases between. CDR1 is MNHEY and CDR2 is SVGAGI in the germline V gene. This CDR3 is built from 14 residues. Healthy bone marrow donors formed the donor group. The clonotype was recovered from a young woman in good health and CMV-seronegative. V usage is TRBV6-5 and J usage is TRBJ2-5, with D tentatively TRBD2 (6 bases). The specimen was PBMCs. The CDR3 is CATLQWRAGGTQYF. The CDR3 bases are TGTGCCACTCTTCAATGGAGGGCCGGGGGGACCCAGTACTTC.